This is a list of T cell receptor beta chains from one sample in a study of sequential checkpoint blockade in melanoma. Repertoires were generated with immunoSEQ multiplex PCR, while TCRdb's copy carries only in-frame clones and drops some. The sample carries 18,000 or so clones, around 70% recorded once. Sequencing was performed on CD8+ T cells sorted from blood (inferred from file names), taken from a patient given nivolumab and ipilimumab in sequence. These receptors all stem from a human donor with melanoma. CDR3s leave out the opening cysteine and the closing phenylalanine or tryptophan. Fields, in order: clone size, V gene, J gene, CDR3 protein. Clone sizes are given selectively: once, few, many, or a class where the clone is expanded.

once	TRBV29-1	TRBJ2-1	SVESGRSYNEQF
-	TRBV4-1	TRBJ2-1	ASSQESRAGSYNEQF
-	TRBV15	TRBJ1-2	ATSRVTGSYGYT
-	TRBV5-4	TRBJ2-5	ASSYLTGAQETQY
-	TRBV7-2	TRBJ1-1	ASSLGDRGLPSAF
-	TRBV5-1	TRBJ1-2	ASRELQGLRGYT
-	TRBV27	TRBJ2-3	ASSLGDRLAYLPGNDTQY
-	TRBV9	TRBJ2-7	ASSVGTGAYEQY
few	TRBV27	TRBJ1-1	ASLRQGEAF
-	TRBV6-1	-	ASSLWTGDYEQY
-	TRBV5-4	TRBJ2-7	ASSQEGGGAYEQY
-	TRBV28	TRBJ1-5	ASEEDSYNQPQH
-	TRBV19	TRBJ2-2	ASLGGAGELF
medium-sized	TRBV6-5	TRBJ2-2	ASSPGQGHTGELF
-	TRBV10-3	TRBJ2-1	AITERVEGEQF
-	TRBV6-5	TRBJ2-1	ASSDGTSYYNEQF
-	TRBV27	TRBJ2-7	ASSLQGGYEQY
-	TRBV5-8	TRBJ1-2	ASSFGRAQDLTKGYT
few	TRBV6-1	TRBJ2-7	ASSEPGLAGGVLEQY
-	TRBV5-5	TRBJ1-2	ASSLAGNYGYT
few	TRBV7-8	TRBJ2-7	ASSRSLNGEQY
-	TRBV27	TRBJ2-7	ASSFVAGVAYEQY
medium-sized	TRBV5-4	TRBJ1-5	ASSLAGGSNQPQH
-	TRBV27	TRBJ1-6	ASSLGASYNSPLH
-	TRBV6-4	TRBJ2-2	ASSGGTGGHTGELF
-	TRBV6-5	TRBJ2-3	ASSYSTVSPPDTQY
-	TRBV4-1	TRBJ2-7	ASSFPGQKSYEQY
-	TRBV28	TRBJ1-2	ASSDPLSGTGPQNYGYT
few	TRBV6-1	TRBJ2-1	ATTREGFYNEQF
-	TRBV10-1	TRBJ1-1	ASSDLGNTEAF
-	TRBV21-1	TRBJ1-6	ASSKKTGLHNSPLH
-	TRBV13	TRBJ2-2	ASSLGQGPGELF
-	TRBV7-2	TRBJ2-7	ASSFYASPYEQY
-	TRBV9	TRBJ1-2	ASSPQTGSNGYT
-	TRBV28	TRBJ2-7	ASSGTVTYEQY
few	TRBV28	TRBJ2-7	ASSPVAGGSDEQY
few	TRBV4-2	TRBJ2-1	ASSPGLAGGPDEQF
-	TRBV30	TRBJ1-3	AWSKGQFISGNTIY
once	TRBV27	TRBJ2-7	ASSWGTGGLYEQY
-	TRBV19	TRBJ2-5	ASSTGSGSFGETQY
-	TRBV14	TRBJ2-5	ASSAWTSGRQETQY
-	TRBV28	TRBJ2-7	ASSLPRTTGPEQY
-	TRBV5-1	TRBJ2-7	ASSLGQGVNEQY
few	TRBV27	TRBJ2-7	ASSYSGASYEQY
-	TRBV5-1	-	ASSLEGADYEQY
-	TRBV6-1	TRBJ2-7	ASSGLGRGREQY
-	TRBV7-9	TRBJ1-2	ASSLRGGWVDGYT
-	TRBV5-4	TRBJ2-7	ASSLPPTEPSYEQY
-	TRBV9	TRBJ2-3	ARMTGAYGTDTQY
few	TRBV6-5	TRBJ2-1	ASSYSGGEPNEQF
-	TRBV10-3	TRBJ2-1	AISEGGSYNEQF
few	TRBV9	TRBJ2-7	ASSVEGGRGDEQY
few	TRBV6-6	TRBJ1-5	ASSPNSNQPQH